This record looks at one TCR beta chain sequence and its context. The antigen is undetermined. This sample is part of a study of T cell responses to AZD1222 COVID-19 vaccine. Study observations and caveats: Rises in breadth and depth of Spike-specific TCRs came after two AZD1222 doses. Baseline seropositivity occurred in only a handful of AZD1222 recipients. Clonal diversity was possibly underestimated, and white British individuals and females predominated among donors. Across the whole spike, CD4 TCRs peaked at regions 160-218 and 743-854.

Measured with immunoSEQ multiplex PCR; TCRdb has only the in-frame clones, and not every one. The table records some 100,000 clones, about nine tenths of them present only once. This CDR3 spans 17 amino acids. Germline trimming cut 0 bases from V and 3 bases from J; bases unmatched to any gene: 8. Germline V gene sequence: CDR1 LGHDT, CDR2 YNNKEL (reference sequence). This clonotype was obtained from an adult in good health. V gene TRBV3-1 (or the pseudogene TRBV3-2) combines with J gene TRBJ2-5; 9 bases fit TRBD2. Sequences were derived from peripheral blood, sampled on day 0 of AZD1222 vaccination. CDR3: CASSQDRGTSREETQYF. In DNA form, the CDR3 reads TGTGCCAGCAGCCAAGATAGGGGGACTAGCAGAGAAGAGACCCAGTACTTC.